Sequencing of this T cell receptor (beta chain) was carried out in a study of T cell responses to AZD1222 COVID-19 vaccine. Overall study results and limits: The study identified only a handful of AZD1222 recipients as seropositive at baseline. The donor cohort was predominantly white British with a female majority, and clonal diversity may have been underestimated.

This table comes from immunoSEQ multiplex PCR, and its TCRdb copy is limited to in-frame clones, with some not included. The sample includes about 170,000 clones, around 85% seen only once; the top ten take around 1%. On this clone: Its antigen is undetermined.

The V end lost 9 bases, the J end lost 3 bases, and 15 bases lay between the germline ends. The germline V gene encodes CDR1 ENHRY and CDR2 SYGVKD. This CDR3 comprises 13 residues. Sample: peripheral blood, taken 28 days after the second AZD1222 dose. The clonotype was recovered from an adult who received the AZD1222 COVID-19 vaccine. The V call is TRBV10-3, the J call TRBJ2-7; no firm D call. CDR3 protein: CAISMEHFYEQYF. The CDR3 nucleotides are TGTGCCATATCAATGGAGCATTTCTACGAGCAGTACTTC.